This is a list of T cell receptor beta chains from one sample in a study of early T cells in non-severe SARS-CoV-2 infection. TCRdb redid the calling of the 5' RACE reads with MiXCR, one entry per CDR3 protein. Of tens of thousands of distinct CDR3 sequences detected, about 4.8% appear once; the ten largest clones hold about 6.9%. Material for sequencing was whole blood. The receptors were gathered from an adult who was a healthcare worker with PCR-confirmed SARS-CoV-2 infection or an uninfected control (not recorded which). Both conserved end residues are part of each CDR3. A D gene is named only where the DNA matches it firmly. Only some rows state a clone size, as once, few, many or a class for expanded clones.

14,TRBD1,NA,TRBJ1-4,TRBV6-5,CASSSDRGREKLFF,TGTGCCAGCTCCTCGGACAGGGGGCGTGAAAAACTGTTTTTT
15,NA,NA,TRBJ1-2,TRBV6-2/TRBV6-3,CASSYSQRQGPGYTF,TGTGCCAGCAGTTACTCTCAGCGGCAGGGACCTGGCTACACCTTC
14,NA,many,TRBJ1-5,TRBV5-1,CASSPQGTGQPQHF,TGCGCCAGCAGCCCTCAGGGTACCGGCCAGCCCCAGCATTTT
16,NA,many,TRBJ2-2,TRBV4-1,CASSQDPSWSTGELFF,TGCGCCAGCAGCCAAGATCCCTCCTGGAGCACCGGGGAGCTGTTTTTT
13,NA,many,TRBJ2-7,TRBV6-5,CASSYRAAYEQYF,TGTGCCAGCAGTTATAGGGCAGCCTACGAGCAGTACTTC
11,TRBD2,NA,TRBJ2-5,TRBV27,CASGLAETQYF,TGTGCCAGCGGACTAGCGGAGACCCAGTACTTC
13,TRBD1,few,TRBJ1-6,TRBV7-3,CASSPGQGRALHF,TGTGCCAGCAGCCCAGGACAGGGTAGGGCCCTCCACTTT
13,NA,many,TRBJ2-7,TRBV6-5,CASSLGVSYEQYF,TGTGCCAGCAGCCTCGGGGTTTCCTACGAGCAGTACTTC
16,NA,NA,TRBJ2-7,TRBV14,CASSARRREEGSEQYF,TGTGCCAGCAGTGCACGGAGGAGGGAGGAGGGTTCCGAGCAGTACTTC
17,NA,many,TRBJ1-6,TRBV6-5,CASTLYLGPSVISPLHF,TGTGCCAGCACCTTATACCTCGGACCTTCGGTAATTTCACCCCTCCACTTT
14,NA,many,TRBJ1-3,TRBV7-2,CASSKQASGNTIYF,TGTGCCAGCAGCAAACAGGCCTCTGGAAACACCATATATTTT
18,TRBD2,NA,TRBJ2-7,TRBV6-5,CASSYKLAGVVGSHEQYF,TGTGCCAGCAGTTACAAGCTAGCGGGAGTAGTAGGGTCCCACGAGCAGTACTTC
17,NA,NA,TRBJ2-6,TRBV27,CASSGGRGDSGANVLTF,TGTGCCAGCAGTGGGGGGCGCGGGGACTCTGGGGCCAACGTCCTGACTTTC
13,NA,NA,TRBJ1-1,TRBV29-1,CSVRHARNTEAFF,TGCAGCGTCAGGCACGCGAGGAACACTGAAGCTTTCTTT
16,NA,many,TRBJ2-6,TRBV7-2,CASSRRGTSGANVLTF,TGTGCCAGCAGCCGCCGAGGGACCTCTGGGGCCAACGTCCTGACTTTC
13,NA,few,TRBJ2-5,TRBV29-1,CSTGRGAEETQYF,TGCAGCACCGGCCGGGGGGCTGAAGAGACCCAGTACTTC
15,NA,few,TRBJ2-5,TRBV4-1,CASSPLAGRGETQYF,TGCGCCAGCAGCCCCCTAGCAGGGCGCGGGGAGACCCAGTACTTC
12,NA,many,TRBJ2-1,TRBV6-1,CASTPLKDEQFF,TGTGCCAGCACTCCGCTAAAGGATGAGCAGTTCTTC
13,TRBD1,NA,TRBJ1-1,TRBV5-1,CANSLDRWAEAFF,TGCGCCAACAGCTTGGACAGGTGGGCTGAAGCTTTCTTT
12,NA,many,TRBJ1-1,TRBV2,CASSAENTEAFF,TGTGCCAGCAGTGCAGAGAACACTGAAGCTTTCTTT
12,NA,many,TRBJ2-1,TRBV2,CASTQPYNEQFF,TGTGCCAGCACCCAACCCTACAATGAGCAGTTCTTC
11,NA,NA,TRBJ2-1,TRBV2,CASSRYNEQFF,TGTGCCAGCAGCCGATACAATGAGCAGTTCTTC
15,TRBD1,many,TRBJ2-2,TRBV20-1,CSAKPGGAGTGELFF,TGCAGTGCTAAGCCAGGGGGCGCGGGCACCGGGGAGCTGTTTTTT
13,NA,many,TRBJ1-1,TRBV7-3,CASSPSVDREAFF,TGTGCCAGCAGCCCCTCCGTGGACAGAGAAGCTTTCTTT
14,NA,many,TRBJ2-6,TRBV3-1,CASSQDPGANVLTF,TGTGCCAGCAGCCAAGATCCCGGGGCCAACGTCCTGACTTTC
16,NA,many,TRBJ1-1,TRBV27,CASRPLSGQKDTEAFF,TGTGCCAGCAGGCCCTTGAGTGGACAGAAGGACACTGAAGCTTTCTTT
15,NA,many,TRBJ1-6,TRBV5-4,CASSPGVQPNSPLHF,TGTGCCAGCAGCCCCGGGGTCCAGCCCAATTCACCCCTCCACTTT
15,NA,few,TRBJ2-3,TRBV6-2/TRBV6-3,CASSYETSLPDTQYF,TGTGCCAGCAGTTACGAGACTAGTCTCCCAGATACGCAGTATTTT
14,TRBD2,NA,TRBJ2-3,TRBV7-6,CASSPTGTRDTQYF,TGTGCCAGCAGCCCGACCGGGACTAGGGATACGCAGTATTTT
15,NA,many,TRBJ2-7,TRBV7-9,CASSPVGVSIYEQYF,TGTGCCAGCAGCCCGGTAGGGGTGTCCATCTACGAGCAGTACTTC
14,NA,many,TRBJ2-3,TRBV7-9,CASSPLEGTDTQYF,TGTGCCAGCAGCCCGCTGGAGGGAACAGATACGCAGTATTTT
14,NA,few,TRBJ2-2,TRBV5-4,CASKVGGNTGELFF,TGTGCCAGCAAAGTAGGGGGGAACACCGGGGAGCTGTTTTTT
14,NA,few,TRBJ2-7,TRBV19,CASSSFGIVYEQYF,TGTGCCAGTAGCTCATTCGGGATCGTATACGAGCAGTACTTC
13,NA,many,TRBJ1-1,TRBV7-9,CASSLQWNTEAFF,TGTGCCAGCAGCTTACAATGGAACACTGAAGCTTTCTTT
17,TRBD2,many,TRBJ2-7,TRBV5-1,CASSRHGAGGPSYEQYF,TGCGCCAGCAGCCGGCACGGAGCGGGGGGGCCCTCCTACGAGCAGTACTTC
20,TRBD2,many,TRBJ2-1,TRBV9,CASSVVPGLAGGSSYNEQFF,TGTGCCAGCAGCGTTGTTCCGGGACTAGCGGGGGGGAGCTCCTACAATGAGCAGTTCTTC
13,NA,many,TRBJ2-1,TRBV6-6,CASEPVSYNEQFF,TGTGCCAGCGAACCGGTCTCCTACAATGAGCAGTTCTTC
16,NA,NA,TRBJ2-2,TRBV20-1,CSASNPRREDTGELFF,TGCAGTGCTAGTAACCCCCGCAGGGAGGACACCGGGGAGCTGTTTTTT
12,NA,few,TRBJ1-1,TRBV7-9,CASRDDSLEAFF,TGTGCCAGCAGGGATGACAGCCTTGAAGCTTTCTTT
16,NA,many,TRBJ1-5,TRBV7-8,CASSTNRVGSNQPQHF,TGTGCCAGCAGCACTAACAGGGTAGGGAGCAATCAGCCCCAGCATTTT
14,TRBD1,many,TRBJ1-4,TRBV5-1,CASSWGDSNEKLFF,TGCGCCAGCAGCTGGGGGGACAGTAATGAAAAACTGTTTTTT
15,TRBD2,NA,TRBJ2-7,TRBV12-3/TRBV12-4,CANSLVPGLSYEQYF,TGTGCCAACAGTTTAGTGCCGGGACTATCCTACGAGCAGTACTTC
14,NA,few,TRBJ1-1,TRBV6-5,CASSYSSANTEAFF,TGTGCCAGCAGTTATAGCAGCGCAAACACTGAAGCTTTCTTT
16,NA,many,TRBJ2-7,TRBV9,CASSPRSSVISYEQYF,TGTGCCAGCAGCCCCCGGTCTAGCGTCATTTCCTACGAGCAGTACTTC
15,NA,NA,TRBJ1-5,TRBV19,CASSIMGSSNQPQHF,TGTGCCAGTAGTATTATGGGGTCAAGCAATCAGCCCCAGCATTTT
14,NA,NA,TRBJ2-3,TRBV7-9,CASSFEGLRDTQYF,TGTGCCAGCAGCTTCGAAGGGTTACGCGATACGCAGTATTTT